These 15 T cell receptor beta chains came from one sample sequenced in a study of T cell changes during pregnancy in multiple sclerosis (dated by TCRdb to the late 2010s). The receptor library was made with the immunoSEQ multiplex PCR assay. TCRdb obtained this table from immuneACCESS and retained in-frame rearrangements with V and J assigned. These tables miss some clones; where compared with another copy, unresolved V genes account for less than half of the shortfall, and the remainder is unexplained. The sample table lists 40,000 or so clones, roughly 88% of them with a count of one. Roughly 10% of the sample lies in the top ten. This specimen was CD8+ T cells from peripheral blood mononuclear cells, taken in the first trimester of pregnancy. Receptors were obtained from a female donor with multiple sclerosis, enrolled in a pregnancy study.

This chain's CDR3 is CASSLAPSSVYF. CDR3 DNA: TGTGCCAGCAGCTTGGCCCCATCGTCGGTGTATTTT. This rearrangement joins TRBV5-5 to TRBJ2-3, with no clear D. Germline CDR1 and CDR2: SGHKS and YYEKEE (reference sequence). Trimming cost V 0 bases and J 14 bases, with 13 bases left between them. This CDR3 has 12 amino acids. The full variable domain, rest sourced from reference TRBV5-5 and TRBJ2-3, is DAGVTQSPTHLIKTRGQQVTLRCSPISGHKSVSWYQQVLGQGPQFIFQYYEKEERGRGNFPDRFSARQFPNYSSELNVNALLLGDSALYLCASSLAPSSVYFGPGTRLTVL.

V usage is TRBV11-3 and J usage is TRBJ2-7; D possibly corresponds to TRBD1 (5 bases). This CDR3 comprises 14 residues. The V gene lost 3 bases and the J gene lost 2 bases, with 11 bases spanning the gap. In germline, CDR1 is SGHNT, CDR2 YENEEA. The CDR3 protein is CASSFQGFPYEQYF. The CDR3 nucleotides read TGTGCCAGCAGCTTCCAGGGTTTTCCCTACGAGCAGTACTTC.

V and J are TRBV5-1 and TRBJ1-2; weak D call: TRBD1 (5 bases). Germline values: CDR1 SGHRS, CDR2 YFSETQ. V was clipped by 2 bases and J by 0 bases, with 14 bases between them. The CDR3 sequence is 16 residues long. CDR3 region: CASSFDSFLANYGYTF. DNA for the CDR3: TGCGCCAGCAGCTTTGACAGTTTCCTAGCTAACTATGGCTACACCTTC.

This clone was seen just once. The V call is TRBV19, the J call TRBJ2-7, with 8 bases matching TRBD1. The CDR3 is 15 amino acids. V dropped 4 bases and J dropped 5; count of bases not matched to a gene: 10. CDR1 is LNHDA, CDR2 SQIVND, per germline (reference sequence). CDR3 sequence (DNA): TGTGCCAGTAGTAAGGTTCCAGGGGGCTTAAACGAGCAGTACTTC. Its translation: CASSKVPGGLNEQYF. Filled out from reference TRBV19 and TRBJ2-7, the complete variable domain reads DGGITQSPKYLFRKEGQNVTLSCEQNLNHDAMYWYRQDPGQGLRLIYYSQIVNDFQKGDIAEGYSVSREKKESFPLTVTSAQKNPTAFYLCASSKVPGGLNEQYFGPGTRLTVT.

DNA for the CDR3: TGTGCCAGCAGTTTGGGACTAGCGGAGACCCAGTACTTC. Translation gives CASSLGLAETQYF. This sequence joins TRBV27 and TRBJ2-5, with TRBD2 identical over 10 bases. There are 13 residues in the CDR3. Germline trimming cut 3 bases from V and 5 bases from J; bases unmatched to any gene: 0. The germline V gene has CDR1 MNHEY and CDR2 SMNVEV (reference sequence).

The CDR3 is CASSYPRGRRFGGYTF. The CDR3 bases are TGTGCCAGCAGTTACCCCAGGGGCAGGCGTTTTGGTGGCTACACCTTC. The chain couples TRBV6-6 to TRBJ1-2, with a weak D call TRBD1 (6 bases). With 2 bases removed from V and 7 bases from J, the gap between germline ends came to 20 bases. CDR1 MNHNY and CDR2 SVGAGI come from the germline V gene (reference sequence). This CDR3 has 16 amino acids.

V usage is TRBV27 and J usage is TRBJ1-1, with 9 positions matching TRBD1. This CDR3 is built from 15 residues. Germline loops: CDR1 MNHEY, CDR2 SMNVEV (reference sequence). V was clipped by 2 bases and J by 4 bases; unmatched bases: 5. Written as DNA, the CDR3 is TGTGCCAGCAGTTTAAGCACAGGGGGCGGCACTGAAGCTTTCTTT. It is translated as CASSLSTGGGTEAFF.

The rearrangement joins TRBV2 to TRBJ2-2; TRBD2 aligns across 10 bases. The junction had 3 bases not matched to a gene; V was cut back by 8 bases and J by 3 bases. The V gene's germline CDR1 is SNHLY and CDR2 FYNNEI. The CDR3 consists of 14 residues. CDR3 sequence: CASSGLADTGELFF. CDR3 bases: TGTGCCAGCTCTGGACTAGCGGACACCGGGGAGCTGTTTTTT.

This clone appeared a single time. The chain recombines TRBV27 with TRBJ2-7; 8 nucleotides align to TRBD2. Germline trimming cut 3 bases from V and 3 bases from J; bases unmatched to any gene: 4. Germline V gives CDR1 MNHEY, CDR2 SMNVEV (reference sequence). The CDR3 is made up of 14 amino acids. For the CDR3, the DNA is TGTGCCAGCAGTTTGAGACTAGCGAACTACGAGCAGTACTTC. Translating gives CASSLRLANYEQYF.

The gene calls are TRBV29-1 and TRBJ1-2, with D possibly TRBD1 on 6 matching bases. The ends were cut back, 6 bases at V and 6 bases at J, with 14 bases in the middle. The CDR3 is made up of 12 amino acids. Germline CDR1 is SQVTM and CDR2 is ANQGSEA. The CDR3 here is CSVADRKNGYTF. The CDR3 nucleotides read TGCAGCGTCGCCGACAGGAAAAATGGCTACACCTTC.

In this sample, this clone turned up a few times. This chain connects TRBV27 to TRBJ2-1; D may be TRBD1 (5 bases). The germline gives CDR1 MNHEY, CDR2 SMNVEV (reference sequence). The length of the CDR3 is 13 residues. V shed 6 bases and J shed 7 bases, with 13 bases lying between them. The CDR3 is CASSPQGGNEQFF. In DNA form, the CDR3 reads TGTGCCAGCAGCCCCCAGGGTGGGAATGAGCAGTTCTTC.

This clone has only one observation. The rearrangement links TRBV5-1 to TRBJ1-1; the D is unclear. The V gene's germline CDR1 is SGHRS and CDR2 YFSETQ. This CDR3 spans 13 amino acids. V lost 4 bases to trimming and J lost 7 bases, with 14 bases between them. Written as DNA, the CDR3 is TGCGCCAGCAGCGCCCGGGTCGAAGGTGAAGCTTTCTTT. This sequence encodes CASSARVEGEAFF.

CDR3 in amino acids: CASGIEDRVQETQYF. CDR3 DNA sequence: TGTGCTAGTGGTATAGAGGACAGGGTCCAAGAGACCCAGTACTTC. The V gene is TRBV12-5, the J gene TRBJ2-5; 8 nucleotides agree with TRBD1. V lost 5 bases and J lost 1; bases outside the gene matches: 6. The germline gives CDR1 LGHNT, CDR2 FRNRAP. CDR3 length: 15 residues.

The V call is TRBV7-9, the J call TRBJ2-3, with D possibly TRBD2 on 6 matching bases. CDR3 length: 17 residues. CDR1 and CDR2 from the germline V gene are SEHNR and FQNEAQ (reference sequence). The V end was cut by 4 bases, the J end by 0 bases, with 17 bases between. CDR3 residues: CASSSGGATFSTDTQYF. As DNA, the CDR3 is TGTGCCAGCAGCTCCGGAGGGGCTACCTTTAGCACAGATACGCAGTATTTT.

V and J are TRBV30 and TRBJ1-2; D unclear. The V end was cut by 2 bases, the J end by 6 bases, with 13 bases between. This CDR3 is built from 13 residues. The germline V gene has CDR1 GTSNPN and CDR2 SVGIG (reference sequence). This CDR3 reads CAWSWVQLDGYTF. In DNA form, the CDR3 reads TGTGCCTGGAGTTGGGTACAGTTGGATGGCTACACCTTC.